This TCR beta chain derives from a study of patients and donors after allogeneic stem cell transplantation. Only a few counts were recorded for this clonotype. Using its own MiXCR run on the RT-PCR reads, TCRdb lists one record per CDR3 protein. The sample holds hundreds of thousands of distinct CDR3 sequences, roughly 13% seen once. The CDR3 sequence is 18 residues long. Per the germline V gene, CDR1 is GTSNPN and CDR2 is SVGIG (reference sequence). V lost 0 bases to trimming and J lost 2 bases; unmatched junction nucleotides: 11. Specimen: blood, either unsorted or a sorted T cell fraction (not recorded which). The gene calls are TRBV30 and TRBJ2-2, with 8 bases lining up with TRBD2. This TCR came from a human donor who was either an allogeneic HSCT recipient or a stem cell or donor lymphocyte infusion donor (not recorded which). It is not recorded whose cells these are; they may come from a transplant donor. The CDR3 DNA reads as TGTGCCTGGAGTGTACCACGGACTAGCCCCAAAAACACCGGGGAGCTGTTTTTT. Protein product: CAWSVPRTSPKNTGELFF.